This entry concerns a single T cell receptor (beta chain). The sample comes from a study of blood T cell repertoires in COVID-19. The wider study: From the United States, Italy and Spain came samples of acute and convalescent COVID-19.

Source study methods: Reference gene primer amplification gave estimated nucleated cell counts. Libraries were prepared by immunoSEQ multiplex PCR; TCRdb keeps only in-frame clonotypes and omits some of them. V and J calls and clone size come straight from that table; D and trimming were deduced from the DNA. The repertoire holds around 150,000 clones, with just under 95% as singletons. The V segment lost 4 bases and the J segment 5 bases; nucleotides outside the gene matches: 16. The CDR3 consists of 18 residues. The germline gives CDR1 MDHEN, CDR2 SYDVKM. The chain joins TRBV28 to TRBJ1-5, with 8 bases identical to TRBD1. Sequencing was performed on peripheral blood. This receptor was obtained from a woman between 45 and 60 years old with acute or convalescent COVID-19. CDR3 DNA: TGTGCCAGCAGTTCAGGGGGCGCTGGGCTCCCCCTCGATCAGCCCCAGCATTTT. Protein: CASSSGGAGLPLDQPQHF.